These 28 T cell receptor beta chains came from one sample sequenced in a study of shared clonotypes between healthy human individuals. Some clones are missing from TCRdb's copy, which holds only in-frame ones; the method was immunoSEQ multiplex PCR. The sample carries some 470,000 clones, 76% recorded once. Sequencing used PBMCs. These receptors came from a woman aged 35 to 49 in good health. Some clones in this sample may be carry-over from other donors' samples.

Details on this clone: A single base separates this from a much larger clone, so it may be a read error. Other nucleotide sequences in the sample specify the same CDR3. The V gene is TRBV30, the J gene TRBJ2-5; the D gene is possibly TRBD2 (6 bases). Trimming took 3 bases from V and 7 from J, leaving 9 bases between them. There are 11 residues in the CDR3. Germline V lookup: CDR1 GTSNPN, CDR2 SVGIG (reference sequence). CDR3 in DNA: TGTGCCTGGAGCGTCGGGGGGACCCAGTACTTC. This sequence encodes CAWSVGGTQYF.

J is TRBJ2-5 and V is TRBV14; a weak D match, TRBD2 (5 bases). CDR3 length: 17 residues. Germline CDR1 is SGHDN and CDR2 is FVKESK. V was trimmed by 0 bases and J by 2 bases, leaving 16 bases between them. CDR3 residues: CASSQDPPSWGQETQYF. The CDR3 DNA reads TGTGCCAGCAGCCAAGATCCCCCTAGCTGGGGTCAAGAGACCCAGTACTTC.

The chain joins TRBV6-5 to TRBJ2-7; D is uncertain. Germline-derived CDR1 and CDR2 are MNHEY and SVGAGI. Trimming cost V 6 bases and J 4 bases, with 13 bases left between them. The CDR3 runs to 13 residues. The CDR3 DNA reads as TGTGCCAGCAGGTCCGGGCCTCCTTACGAGCAGTACTTC. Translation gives CASRSGPPYEQYF.

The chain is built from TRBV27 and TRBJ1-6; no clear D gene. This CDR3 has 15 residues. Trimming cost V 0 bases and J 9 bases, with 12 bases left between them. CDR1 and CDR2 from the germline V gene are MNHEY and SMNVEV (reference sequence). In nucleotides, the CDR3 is TGTGCCAGCAGTTTATCGGGCTCAGTAGGTTCACCCCTCCACTTT. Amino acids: CASSLSGSVGSPLHF.

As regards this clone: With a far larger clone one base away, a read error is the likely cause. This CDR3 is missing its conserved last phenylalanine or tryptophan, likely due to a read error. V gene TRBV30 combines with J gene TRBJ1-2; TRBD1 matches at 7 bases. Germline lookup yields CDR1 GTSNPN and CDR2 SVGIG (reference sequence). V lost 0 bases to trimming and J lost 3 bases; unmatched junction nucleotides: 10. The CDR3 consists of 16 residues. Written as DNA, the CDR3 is TGTGCCTGGAGTGTCAACCCACAGGGGACTCACTATGGCTACACCTCC. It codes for CAWSVNPQGTHYGYTS.

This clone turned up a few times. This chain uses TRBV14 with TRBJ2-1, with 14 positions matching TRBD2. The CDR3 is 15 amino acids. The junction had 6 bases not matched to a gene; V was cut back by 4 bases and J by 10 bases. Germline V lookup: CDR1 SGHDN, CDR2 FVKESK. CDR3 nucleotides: TGTGCCAGCAGCCCCGGGACTAGCGGGAGACGGGAGCAGTTCTTC. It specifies CASSPGTSGRREQFF.

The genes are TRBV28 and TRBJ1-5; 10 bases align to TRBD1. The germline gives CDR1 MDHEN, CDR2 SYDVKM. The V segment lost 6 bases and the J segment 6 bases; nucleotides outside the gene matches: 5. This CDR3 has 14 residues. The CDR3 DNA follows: TGTGCCAGCAGGCCGACAGGGGGCGGTCAGCCCCAGCATTTT. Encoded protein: CASRPTGGGQPQHF.

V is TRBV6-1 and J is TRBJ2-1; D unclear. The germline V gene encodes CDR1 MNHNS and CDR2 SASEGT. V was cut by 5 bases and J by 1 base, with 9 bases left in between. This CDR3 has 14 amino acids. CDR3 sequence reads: CASSRDRSYNEQFF. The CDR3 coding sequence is TGTGCCAGCAGTCGCGATCGTTCCTACAATGAGCAGTTCTTC.

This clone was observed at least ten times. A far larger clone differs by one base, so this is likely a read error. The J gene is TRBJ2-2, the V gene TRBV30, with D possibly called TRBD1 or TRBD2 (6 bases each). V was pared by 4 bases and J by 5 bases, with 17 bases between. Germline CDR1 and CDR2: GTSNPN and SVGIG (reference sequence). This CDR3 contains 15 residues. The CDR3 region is CAWKSAGEDTGELFF. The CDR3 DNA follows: TGTGCCTGGAAGAGTGCAGGGGAGGATACCGGGGAGCTGTTTTTT.

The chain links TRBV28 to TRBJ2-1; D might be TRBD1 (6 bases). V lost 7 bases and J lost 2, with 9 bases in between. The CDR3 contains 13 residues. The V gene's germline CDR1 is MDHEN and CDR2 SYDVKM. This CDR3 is CASTGAPYNEQFF. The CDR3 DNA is TGTGCCAGCACAGGGGCCCCCTACAATGAGCAGTTCTTC.

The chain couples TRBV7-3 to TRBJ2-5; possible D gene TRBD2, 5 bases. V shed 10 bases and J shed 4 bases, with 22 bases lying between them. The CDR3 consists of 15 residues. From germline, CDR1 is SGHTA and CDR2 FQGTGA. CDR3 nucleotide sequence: TGTGCCACCCAGACACAACTCACGGCGGGAGAGACCCAGTACTTC. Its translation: CATQTQLTAGETQYF.

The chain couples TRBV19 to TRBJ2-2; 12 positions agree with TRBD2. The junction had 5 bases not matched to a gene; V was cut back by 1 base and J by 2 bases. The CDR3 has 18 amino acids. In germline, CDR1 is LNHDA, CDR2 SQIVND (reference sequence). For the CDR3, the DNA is TGTGCCAGTAGTATAGGACTAGCGGGAGAGGGCAACACCGGGGAGCTGTTTTTT. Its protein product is CASSIGLAGEGNTGELFF.

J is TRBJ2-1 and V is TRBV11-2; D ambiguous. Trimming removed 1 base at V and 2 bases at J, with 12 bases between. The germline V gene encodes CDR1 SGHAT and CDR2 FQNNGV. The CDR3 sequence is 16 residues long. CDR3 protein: CASSLGGLVTYNEQFF. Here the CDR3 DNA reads TGTGCCAGCAGCTTAGGAGGATTAGTCACCTACAATGAGCAGTTCTTC.

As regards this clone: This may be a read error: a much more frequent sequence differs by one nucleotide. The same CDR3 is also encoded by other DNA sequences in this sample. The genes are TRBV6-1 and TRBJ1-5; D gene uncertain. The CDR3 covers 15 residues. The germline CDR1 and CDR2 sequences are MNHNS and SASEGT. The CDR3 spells CASSEDVTGNQPQHF. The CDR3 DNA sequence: TGTGCTAGCAGTGAAGACGTCACAGGCAATCAGCCCCAGCATTTT.

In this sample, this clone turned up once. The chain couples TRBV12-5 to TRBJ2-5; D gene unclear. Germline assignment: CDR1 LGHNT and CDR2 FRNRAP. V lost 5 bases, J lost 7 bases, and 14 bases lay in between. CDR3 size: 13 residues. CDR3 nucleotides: TGTGCTAGTGGTCCGAGCCCACCGGGGACCCAGTACTTC. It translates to CASGPSPPGTQYF. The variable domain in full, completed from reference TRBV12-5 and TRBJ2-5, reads DARVTQTPRHKVTEMGQEVTMRCQPILGHNTVFWYRQTMMQGLELLAYFRNRAPLDDSGMPKDRFSAEMPDATLATLKIQPSEPRDSAVYFCASGPSPPGTQYFGPGTRLLVL.

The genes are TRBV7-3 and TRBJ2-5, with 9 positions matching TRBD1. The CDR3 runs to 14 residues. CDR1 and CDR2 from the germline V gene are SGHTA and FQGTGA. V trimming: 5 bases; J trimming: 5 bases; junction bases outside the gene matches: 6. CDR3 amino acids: CASSRTGGWETQYF. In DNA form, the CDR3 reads TGTGCCAGCAGCCGAACAGGGGGCTGGGAGACCCAGTACTTC.

The CDR3 coding sequence is TGTGCCAGCAGCCAAGATATTGCAGGGTCCGCAGATACGCAGTATTTT. This sequence encodes CASSQDIAGSADTQYF. The chain links TRBV4-2 to TRBJ2-3; the D gene is possibly TRBD1 (5 bases). Trimming took 0 bases from V and 4 from J, leaving 14 bases between them. The CDR3 loop spans 16 amino acids. Germline CDR1 reads LGHNA; CDR2 reads YNFKEQ.

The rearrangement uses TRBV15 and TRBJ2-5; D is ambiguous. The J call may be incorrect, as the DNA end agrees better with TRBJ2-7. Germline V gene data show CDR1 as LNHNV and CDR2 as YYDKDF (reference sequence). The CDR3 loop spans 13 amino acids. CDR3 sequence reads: CATSRDRGYEQYF. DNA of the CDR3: TGTGCCACCAGCAGAGATCGCGGTTACGAGCAGTACTTC.

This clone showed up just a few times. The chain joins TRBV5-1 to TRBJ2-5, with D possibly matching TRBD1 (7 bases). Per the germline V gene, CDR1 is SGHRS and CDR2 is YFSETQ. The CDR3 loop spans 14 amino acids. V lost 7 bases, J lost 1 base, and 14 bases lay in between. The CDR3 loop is CASRQGAGQETQYF. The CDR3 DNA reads TGCGCCAGCCGACAGGGAGCGGGCCAAGAGACCCAGTACTTC. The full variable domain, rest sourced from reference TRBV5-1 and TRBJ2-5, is KAGVTQTPRYLIKTRGQQVTLSCSPISGHRSVSWYQQTPGQGLQFLFEYFSETQRNKGNFPGRFSGRQFSNSRSEMNVSTLELGDSALYLCASRQGAGQETQYFGPGTRLLVL.

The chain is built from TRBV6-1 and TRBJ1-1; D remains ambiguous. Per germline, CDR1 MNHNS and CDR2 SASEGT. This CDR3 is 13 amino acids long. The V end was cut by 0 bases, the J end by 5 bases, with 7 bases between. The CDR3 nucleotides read TGTGCCAGCAGTGAAGCCGCAAGGACTGAAGCTTTCTTT. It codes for CASSEAARTEAFF.

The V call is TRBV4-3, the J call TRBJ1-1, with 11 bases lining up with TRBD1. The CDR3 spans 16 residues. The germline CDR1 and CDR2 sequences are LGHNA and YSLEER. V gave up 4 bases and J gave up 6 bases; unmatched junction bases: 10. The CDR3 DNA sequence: TGCGCCAGCAGCCCCACCTGGACAGGGGGCGGTGCTGAAGCTTTCTTT. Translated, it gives CASSPTWTGGGAEAFF.

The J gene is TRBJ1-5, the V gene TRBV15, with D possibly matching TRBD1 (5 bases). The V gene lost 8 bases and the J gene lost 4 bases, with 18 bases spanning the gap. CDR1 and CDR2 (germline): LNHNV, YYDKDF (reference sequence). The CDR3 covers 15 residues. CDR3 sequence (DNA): TGTGCCACCGACCCAATCCGGACACGAAATCAGCCCCAGCATTTT. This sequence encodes CATDPIRTRNQPQHF.

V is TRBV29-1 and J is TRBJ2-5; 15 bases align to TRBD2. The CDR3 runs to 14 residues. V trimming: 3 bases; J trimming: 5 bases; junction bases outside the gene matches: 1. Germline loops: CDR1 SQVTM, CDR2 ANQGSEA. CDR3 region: CSVDGTSGRETQYF. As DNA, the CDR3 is TGCAGCGTTGACGGGACTAGCGGGAGGGAGACCCAGTACTTC.

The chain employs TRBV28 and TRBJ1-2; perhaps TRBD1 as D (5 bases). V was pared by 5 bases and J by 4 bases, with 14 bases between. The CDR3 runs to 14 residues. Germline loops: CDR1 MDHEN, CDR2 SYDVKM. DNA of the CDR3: TGTGCCAGCAGTGCCCCGGGACTGAGCTATGGCTACACCTTC. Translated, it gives CASSAPGLSYGYTF.

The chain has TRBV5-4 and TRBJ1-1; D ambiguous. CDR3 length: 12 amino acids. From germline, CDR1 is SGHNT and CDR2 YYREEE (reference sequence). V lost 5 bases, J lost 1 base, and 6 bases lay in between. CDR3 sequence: CASRTQNTEAFF. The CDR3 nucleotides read TGTGCCAGCAGGACACAGAACACTGAAGCTTTCTTT.

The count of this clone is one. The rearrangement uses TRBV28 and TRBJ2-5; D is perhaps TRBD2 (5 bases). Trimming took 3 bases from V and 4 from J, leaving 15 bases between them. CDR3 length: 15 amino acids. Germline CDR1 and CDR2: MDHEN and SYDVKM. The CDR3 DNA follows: TGTGCCAGCAGTTTTGTGACGGGGTTTGGAGAGACCCAGTACTTC. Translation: CASSFVTGFGETQYF.

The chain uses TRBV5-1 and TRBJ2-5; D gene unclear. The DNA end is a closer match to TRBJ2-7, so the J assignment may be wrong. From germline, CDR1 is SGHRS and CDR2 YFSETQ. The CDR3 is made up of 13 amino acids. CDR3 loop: CASSKNTDGEQYF. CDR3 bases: TGCGCCAGCAGCAAAAACACGGATGGCGAGCAGTACTTC.

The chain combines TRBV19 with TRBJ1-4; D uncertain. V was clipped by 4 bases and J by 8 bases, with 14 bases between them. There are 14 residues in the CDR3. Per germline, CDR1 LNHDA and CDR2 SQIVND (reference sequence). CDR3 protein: CASSTLEDGEKLFF. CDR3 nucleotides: TGTGCCAGTAGTACCCTAGAGGACGGCGAAAAACTGTTTTTT. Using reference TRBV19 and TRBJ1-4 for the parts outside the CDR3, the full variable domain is DGGITQSPKYLFRKEGQNVTLSCEQNLNHDAMYWYRQDPGQGLRLIYYSQIVNDFQKGDIAEGYSVSREKKESFPLTVTSAQKNPTAFYLCASSTLEDGEKLFFGSGTQLSVL.